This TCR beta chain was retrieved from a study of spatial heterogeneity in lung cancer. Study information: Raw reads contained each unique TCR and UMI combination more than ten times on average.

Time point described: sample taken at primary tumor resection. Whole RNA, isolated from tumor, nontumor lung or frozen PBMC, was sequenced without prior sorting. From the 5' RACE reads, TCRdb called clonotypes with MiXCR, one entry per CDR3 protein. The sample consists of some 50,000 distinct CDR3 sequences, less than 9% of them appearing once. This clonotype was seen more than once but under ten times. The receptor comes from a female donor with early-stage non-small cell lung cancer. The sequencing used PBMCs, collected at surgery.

CDR3 amino acids: CASSLWDSYEQYF. The DNA for the CDR3 is TGTGCCAGCAGTTTATGGGACAGCTACGAGCAGTACTTC. The V and J genes are TRBV28 and TRBJ2-7, with D maybe TRBD1 (6 bases). This CDR3 region has 13 residues. Trimming removed 0 bases at V and 3 bases at J, with 6 bases between. Per the germline V gene, CDR1 is MDHEN and CDR2 is SYDVKM.